The 6 T cell receptor beta chains reported below all come from one sample, sequenced in a study of molecular identifiers for immune sequencing clone quantification. A single record per CDR3 protein comes from TCRdb applying MiXCR to the PCR reads. This sample has 9,500 to 15,000 distinct CDR3 sequences, with 15% to 20% found just once. The sample was naive CD8+ T cells from blood, with Jurkat cell RNA spiked in. This sample's subset: FACS-sorted CD8+CD4-CCR7+CD45RA+ naive T cells. The receptors stem from a human donor in good health. Some libraries in this study had Jurkat cell RNA spiked in.

About this clonotype: At one of its ends the junction is not consistent with the germline gene, which may arise from a read error. The chain recombines TRBV7-8 with TRBJ2-1; 8 bases are shared with TRBD2. The CDR3 sequence is 15 residues long. Germline V gene lookup returns CDR1 SGHVS and CDR2 FQNEAQ. The CDR3 DNA reads TGTGCCAGCGGCTTTAGCGGGAAACCCTACAATGAGCAGTTCTTC. Translating it yields CASGFSGKPYNEQFF.

Many counts were recorded for this clonotype. This chain uses TRBV27 with TRBJ1-1; a possible D gene is TRBD1 (5 bases). The CDR3 sequence is 13 residues long. V dropped 7 bases and J dropped 5 bases, with 14 bases sitting between them. The germline gives CDR1 MNHEY, CDR2 SMNVEV (reference sequence). The CDR3 bases are TGTGCCAGCAAACTGGGGGGTAAGACTGAAGCTTTCTTT. This gives the protein CASKLGGKTEAFF.

To note about this clonotype: This may come from a read error, since a much larger clone is one base off. This chain links TRBV9 with TRBJ2-2; D call uncertain. V was clipped by 0 bases and J by 0 bases, with 9 bases between them. Germline CDR1 SGDLS, CDR2 YYNGEE. The CDR3 extends over 16 amino acids. The DNA of the CDR3 is TGTGCCAGCAGCGTAGGGGTCCCCACGAACACCGGGGAGCTGTTTTTT. Encoded protein: CASSVGVPTNTGELFF.

By frequency in the sample, this clonotype is medium-sized. The rearrangement links TRBV4-1 to TRBJ2-7; D perhaps matches TRBD2 (5 bases). The CDR3 is 14 amino acids. The germline V gene has CDR1 MGHRA and CDR2 YSYEKL. V was trimmed by 2 bases and J by 4 bases, leaving 12 bases between them. The CDR3 DNA reads as TGCGCCAGCAGCCAAAGGGAGACTGGGTACGAGCAGTACTTC. The encoded protein is CASSQRETGYEQYF.

This clonotype was seen at least ten times. This chain joins TRBV18 and TRBJ2-3; D uncertain. The CDR3 is 16 residues long. Trimming stripped 6 bases from V and 2 bases from J, with 18 bases between. Looked up from germline, CDR1 is KGHSH and CDR2 is LQKENI. In nucleotides, the CDR3 is TGTGCCAGCTCGCCAGCCCTGATGAAACTCACAGATACGCAGTATTTT. This translates into CASSPALMKLTDTQYF.

Regarding this clonotype: This may stem from a read error, because a much larger clone lies one nucleotide away. CDR3 protein: CAGSPRPGLAEMVIGELFF. CDR3 coding DNA: TGTGCCGGCTCACCTCGCCCAGGACTAGCGGAGATGGTTATCGGGGAGCTGTTTTTT. The chain links TRBV18 to TRBJ2-2, with 10 positions matching TRBD2. Germline CDR1 KGHSH, CDR2 LQKENI. The CDR3 is made up of 19 amino acids.